Below, 16 T cell receptor beta chains from the same sample are listed, as sequenced in a study of blood T cell repertoires in COVID-19. The assay was immunoSEQ multiplex PCR, and TCRdb's table has in-frame clones only and misses some. The sample holds some 180,000 clones, 80% seen once. The source material was PBMCs or T cells enriched from blood (not recorded which). The receptors originated from a man in his 60s who had been exposed to COVID-19.

The CDR3 here is CASSALDTGELFF. As DNA, the CDR3 is TGTGCCAGCAGCGCGCTGGACACCGGGGAGCTGTTTTTT. The chain links TRBV7-7 to TRBJ2-2, with D hard to call. Per the germline V gene, CDR1 is SSHAT and CDR2 is FNYEAQ (reference sequence). The CDR3 length is 13 residues. V lost 5 bases and J 3 bases, leaving 7 bases between the germline ends.

This clone has a handful of counts. The chain links TRBV19 to TRBJ2-7; TRBD2 matches 8 bases. The V gene end was trimmed by 3 bases and the J gene end by 3 bases; junction bases not matched to a gene: 13. This CDR3 is 17 amino acids long. Germline CDR1 reads LNHDA; CDR2 reads SQIVND (reference sequence). CDR3: CASSMARGDKGDYEQYF. CDR3 DNA sequence: TGTGCCAGTAGTATGGCGCGGGGGGACAAGGGAGACTACGAGCAGTACTTC. Looking up the rest from reference TRBV19 and TRBJ2-7 gives the full variable domain: DGGITQSPKYLFRKEGQNVTLSCEQNLNHDAMYWYRQDPGQGLRLIYYSQIVNDFQKGDIAEGYSVSREKKESFPLTVTSAQKNPTAFYLCASSMARGDKGDYEQYFGPGTRLTVT.

CDR3 region: CASNLQGVGEKLFF. Written as DNA, the CDR3 is TGCGCCAGCAACCTACAGGGGGTGGGAGAAAAACTGTTTTTT. The chain links TRBV10-2 to TRBJ1-4; 8 bases fit TRBD1. CDR1 is WSHSY and CDR2 is SAAADI in the germline V gene. This CDR3 comprises 14 residues. J lost 8 bases, V lost 7 bases, and 9 bases had no gene match.

This clone has a single count. The V and J genes are TRBV5-6 and TRBJ2-7, with D possibly matching TRBD1 (6 bases). The CDR3 is 16 amino acids. V gave up 1 base and J gave up 1 base, with 15 bases separating them. CDR1 is SGHDT, CDR2 YYEEEE, per germline. The CDR3 reads CASSLSNRDNSYEQYF. CDR3 nucleotides: TGTGCCAGCAGCTTGTCCAATCGGGACAATTCCTACGAGCAGTACTTC.

The J gene is TRBJ2-7, the V gene TRBV24-1, with D maybe TRBD1 (6 bases). Trimming removed 6 bases from V and 0 bases from J, with 8 bases in between. Germline V CDR1 and CDR2: KGHDR, SFDVKD. The CDR3 loop spans 13 amino acids. CDR3 region: CATSSGVSYEQYF. The CDR3 DNA is TGTGCCACCAGTTCAGGGGTCTCCTACGAGCAGTACTTC.

This rearrangement joins TRBV27 to TRBJ1-2; D is unclear. Deletions cut 7 bases from V and 4 bases from J, with 19 bases between. The CDR3 contains 15 residues. The V gene's germline CDR1 is MNHEY and CDR2 SMNVEV (reference sequence). CDR3 protein: CASTKRVTEPYGYTF. The CDR3 nucleotides are TGTGCCAGCACCAAGCGGGTGACGGAGCCCTATGGCTACACCTTC.

This chain uses TRBV30 with TRBJ2-1; 10 bases agree with TRBD2. Germline V gives CDR1 GTSNPN, CDR2 SVGIG (reference sequence). V was clipped by 3 bases and J by 7 bases; unmatched bases: 9. The CDR3 length is 15 residues. CDR3: CAWSLGASGRNEQFF. CDR3 DNA sequence: TGTGCCTGGAGCCTGGGGGCTAGCGGGAGAAATGAGCAGTTCTTC.

This clone turned up a few times. The rearrangement joins TRBV6-5 to TRBJ1-1; a weak D match, TRBD1 (6 bases). V lost 2 bases to trimming and J lost 0 bases, with 7 bases between them. This CDR3 contains 14 residues. The germline gives CDR1 MNHEY, CDR2 SVGAGI. This CDR3 is CASSYQGLNTEAFF. DNA of the CDR3: TGTGCCAGCAGTTACCAGGGGCTGAACACTGAAGCTTTCTTT.

This clone has only one observation. The chain links TRBV7-2 to TRBJ1-1; D is unresolved. CDR1 SGHTA and CDR2 FQGNSA come from the germline V gene. The CDR3 length is 14 residues. V lost 2 bases, J lost 0 bases, and 7 bases lay in between. The CDR3 reads CASSLSGVNTEAFF. CDR3 sequence (DNA): TGTGCCAGCAGCTTATCAGGCGTGAACACTGAAGCTTTCTTT. Based on the CDR3 plus reference TRBV7-2 and TRBJ1-1, the full variable domain is GAGVSQSPSNKVTEKGKDVELRCDPISGHTALYWYRQSLGQGLEFLIYFQGNSAPDKSGLPSDRFSAERTGGSVSTLTIQRTQQEDSAVYLCASSLSGVNTEAFFGQGTRLTVV.

This clone occurred once. The gene calls are TRBV7-3 and TRBJ2-1; 9 nucleotides agree with TRBD2. V gave up 3 bases and J gave up 4 bases; unmatched junction bases: 4. The CDR3 extends over 15 amino acids. In germline, CDR1 is SGHTA, CDR2 FQGTGA. This chain's CDR3 is CASSLAGGRYNEQFF. CDR3 nucleotides: TGTGCCAGCAGCTTGGCGGGAGGGAGGTACAATGAGCAGTTCTTC.

The rearrangement joins TRBV12-3 or TRBV12-4 to TRBJ1-2; D remains ambiguous. This CDR3 has 13 residues. V was shortened by 6 bases and J by 6 bases, with 14 bases between the two germline ends. CDR3 region: CASSPKTLHGYTF. Written as DNA, the CDR3 is TGTGCCAGCAGCCCGAAAACTTTACATGGCTACACCTTC.

The V gene is TRBV6-4, the J gene TRBJ1-2; no clear D gene. Between the trimmed V and J ends, which lost 6 bases and 2 bases, there was a span of 10 bases. The CDR3 spans 13 residues. CDR1 and CDR2 from the germline V gene are MRHNA and SNTAGT. CDR3 coding DNA: TGTGCCAGCAGGGACCCGGGGAACTATGGCTACACCTTC. Residues: CASRDPGNYGYTF.

This clone was counted between two and nine times. The V gene is TRBV5-1, the J gene TRBJ1-5; unclear D gene. CDR1 is SGHRS, CDR2 YFSETQ, per germline. The V gene lost 0 bases and the J gene lost 6 bases, with 13 bases spanning the gap. This CDR3 comprises 15 residues. This CDR3 reads CASSLGAAGSQPQHF. The CDR3 DNA sequence: TGCGCCAGCAGCTTGGGCGCTGCGGGCAGTCAGCCCCAGCATTTT.

The chain uses TRBV7-3 and TRBJ2-3; TRBD2 matches at 12 bases. Germline assignment: CDR1 SGHTA and CDR2 FQGTGA. V was clipped by 5 bases and J by 7 bases; unmatched bases: 19. The CDR3 is 19 amino acids. The CDR3 bases are TGTGCCAGCAGCCCCTTGGGACTAGCGGGCCCATCTAACCCTCATACGCAGTATTTT. It translates to CASSPLGLAGPSNPHTQYF.

The chain combines TRBV28 with TRBJ1-6, with 8 bases matching TRBD1. Germline values: CDR1 MDHEN, CDR2 SYDVKM. There are 12 residues in the CDR3. Trimming cost V 7 bases and J 9 bases; bases outside gene matches: 2. This CDR3 reads CASTGGSSPLHF. The CDR3 DNA is TGTGCCAGCACAGGGGGCTCTTCACCCCTCCACTTT.

This clone was observed once. This chain connects TRBV4-1 to TRBJ1-1; D perhaps matches TRBD1 (6 bases). V shed 1 base and J shed 3 bases, with 15 bases lying between them. CDR3 length equals 16 residues. Germline CDR1 is MGHRA and CDR2 is YSYEKL. As DNA, the CDR3 is TGCGCCAGCAGCCAAGTATGGGGGGGCGGCTACACTGAAGCTTTCTTT. Translated, it gives CASSQVWGGGYTEAFF.